The 22 T cell receptor beta chains presented below share a single source sample, sequenced in a study of cytomegalovirus exposure and HLA in healthy donors. 60 Vbeta and 13 Jbeta primers were used in PCR. Some clones are missing from TCRdb's copy, which holds only in-frame ones; the method was immunoSEQ multiplex PCR. The sample consists of 180,000 or so clones, roughly a tenth of them appearing once. The sample was PBMCs. The source of these receptors is a woman aged 25 to 39 in good health and CMV-seropositive.

V gene TRBV2 combines with J gene TRBJ1-5, with no clear D. There are 16 residues in the CDR3. Germline CDR1 reads SNHLY; CDR2 reads FYNNEI. V was cut by 4 bases and J by 7 bases, with 20 bases left in between. The CDR3 reads CASSVRMRRIEQPQHF. CDR3 DNA: TGTGCCAGCAGTGTGAGGATGCGGAGGATAGAACAGCCCCAGCATTTT.

There are a few counts of this clone. The chain employs TRBV7-2 and TRBJ2-7, with 10 bases lining up with TRBD2. The CDR3 contains 18 residues. Germline assignment: CDR1 SGHTA and CDR2 FQGNSA. The J segment lost 9 bases and the V segment lost 1 base, leaving 18 bases of the junction unmatched. The CDR3 sequence: CASSLDTGAGGSSLGQYF. CDR3 DNA: TGTGCCAGCAGCTTAGATACGGGAGCGGGAGGGTCGTCCCTGGGGCAGTACTTC.

The chain joins TRBV11-2 to TRBJ2-7; 7 bases are shared with TRBD2. Germline trimming cut 4 bases from V and 7 bases from J; bases unmatched to any gene: 13. CDR1 is SGHAT, CDR2 FQNNGV, per germline. CDR3 length equals 15 residues. CDR3 in DNA: TGTGCCAGCAGCTCCCCTAGCGGAGCAAGCCGGGAGCAGTACTTC. It translates to CASSSPSGASREQYF.

This clone occurred a few times. The chain joins TRBV2 to TRBJ2-3; TRBD2 agrees at 8 bases. The V segment lost 2 bases and the J segment 0 bases; nucleotides outside the gene matches: 4. The CDR3 runs to 16 residues. CDR1 and CDR2 (germline): SNHLY, FYNNEI. The CDR3 nucleotides are TGTGCCAGCAGTGAAAGCGCTAGCGGGAGCACAGATACGCAGTATTTT. Residues: CASSESASGSTDTQYF.

This clone was picked up a small number of times. The same CDR3 can be traced to other DNA sequences in this sample. This sequence joins TRBV9 and TRBJ1-4; 10 bases map to TRBD1. With 4 bases clipped from V and 5 bases from J, the junction kept 8 bases outside the gene matches. Germline loops: CDR1 SGDLS, CDR2 YYNGEE. The CDR3 is made up of 16 amino acids. CDR3 DNA sequence: TGTGCCAGCAGCCTGGGGACAGGGGTACTGAATGAAAAACTGTTTTTT. Amino acid sequence: CASSLGTGVLNEKLFF.

The chain carries TRBV6-1 and TRBJ2-5; 8 bases match TRBD1. Germline CDR1 and CDR2: MNHNS and SASEGT. The CDR3 contains 14 residues. Trimming at V came to 6 bases and at J to 4 bases, leaving 7 bases not matched to a gene. This CDR3 reads CASSPGQGAETQYF. CDR3 bases: TGTGCCAGCAGCCCCGGACAGGGAGCAGAGACCCAGTACTTC.

CDR3 protein: CASSSRPGGADTQYF. The CDR3 nucleotides are TGTGCCAGTAGTTCACGCCCAGGGGGCGCAGATACGCAGTATTTT. V is TRBV19 and J is TRBJ2-3, with 8 nucleotides matching TRBD1. This CDR3 contains 15 residues. The germline CDR1 and CDR2 sequences are LNHDA and SQIVND (reference sequence). The junction had 8 bases not matched to a gene; V was cut back by 5 bases and J by 4 bases. Based on the CDR3 plus reference TRBV19 and TRBJ2-3, the full variable domain is DGGITQSPKYLFRKEGQNVTLSCEQNLNHDAMYWYRQDPGQGLRLIYYSQIVNDFQKGDIAEGYSVSREKKESFPLTVTSAQKNPTAFYLCASSSRPGGADTQYFGPGTRLTVL.

V and J are TRBV4-1 and TRBJ2-1; the match to TRBD2 covers 9 bases. The CDR3 is 22 amino acids. Germline loops: CDR1 MGHRA, CDR2 YSYEKL. After removal of 0 bases from V and 1 base from J, the junction contained 19 bases not matched to a gene. This CDR3 reads CASSQELPGSGRLGVSYNEQFF. CDR3 nucleotide sequence: TGCGCCAGCAGCCAAGAACTGCCGGGTAGCGGGAGACTAGGTGTTTCCTACAATGAGCAGTTCTTC.

The CDR3 DNA follows: TGTGCCAGCAGCTCTGGGGACTCCCAGGGCGAGCAGTACTTC. Its protein product is CASSSGDSQGEQYF. This chain joins TRBV11-3 and TRBJ2-7; possibly TRBD2 for D (6 bases). Trimming pared 4 bases from V and 6 bases from J, leaving 16 bases between. CDR1 is SGHNT, CDR2 YENEEA, per germline. The CDR3 is made up of 14 amino acids.

V is TRBV6-5 and J is TRBJ1-3; tentatively, D is TRBD1 (6 bases). The ends were cut back, 6 bases at V and 4 bases at J, with 16 bases in the middle. From germline, CDR1 is MNHEY and CDR2 SVGAGI. There are 15 residues in the CDR3. The CDR3 DNA is TGTGCCAGCAGCCTTACAGGGTCGGGCGGAAACACCATATATTTT. Protein: CASSLTGSGGNTIYF.

The chain is built from TRBV2 and TRBJ2-5, with D tentatively TRBD2 (5 bases). CDR1 and CDR2 (germline): SNHLY, FYNNEI. CDR3 size: 12 residues. V shed 6 bases and J shed 4 bases, with 9 bases lying between them. This CDR3 is CASSLAGETQYF. CDR3 in DNA: TGTGCCAGCAGCCTAGCTGGAGAGACCCAGTACTTC.

The chain links TRBV19 to TRBJ2-7, with 8 bases aligning to TRBD1. This CDR3 has 16 amino acids. The trim removed 11 bases at V and 3 bases at J, leaving 18 bases unmatched. Germline V gene data show CDR1 as LNHDA and CDR2 as SQIVND (reference sequence). CDR3 in amino acids: CARETGDPKPIYEQYF. The CDR3 DNA follows: TGTGCCCGGGAGACAGGGGATCCTAAACCAATCTACGAGCAGTACTTC.

The gene calls are TRBV2 and TRBJ2-7; the match to TRBD1 covers 12 bases. The V gene end was trimmed by 6 bases and the J gene end by 5 bases; junction bases not matched to a gene: 8. Germline V gene data show CDR1 as SNHLY and CDR2 as FYNNEI. The CDR3 covers 15 residues. The DNA for the CDR3 is TGTGCCAGCAGGAGAGGGGGACAGGGGGCGGACGAGCAGTACTTC. Translated: CASRRGGQGADEQYF.

The chain employs TRBV6-5 and TRBJ2-3; the D gene is possibly TRBD2 (6 bases). Germline V lookup: CDR1 MNHEY, CDR2 SVGAGI. This CDR3 is 14 amino acids long. V lost 2 bases to trimming and J lost 5 bases, with 11 bases between them. The CDR3 bases are TGTGCCAGCAGTTACCGGCGGGATGAAGATACGCAGTATTTT. Its translation is CASSYRRDEDTQYF.

This sequence joins TRBV5-4 and TRBJ2-3; TRBD2 matches at 11 bases. The CDR3 has 16 residues. The V segment lost 4 bases and the J segment 5 bases; nucleotides outside the gene matches: 9. Germline loops: CDR1 SGHNT, CDR2 YYREEE (reference sequence). The CDR3 DNA follows: TGTGCCAGCAGCCACCGACTAGCGGGACGGGGAGATACGCAGTATTTT. This gives the protein CASSHRLAGRGDTQYF.

The chain recombines TRBV7-9 with TRBJ2-1; TRBD1 matches 9 bases. The length of the CDR3 is 15 residues. CDR1 is SEHNR and CDR2 is FQNEAQ in the germline V gene (reference sequence). V gave up 1 base and J gave up 3 bases; unmatched junction bases: 1. The CDR3 DNA is TGTGCCAGCAGCTTAGGACAGGGGGTCTACAATGAGCAGTTCTTC. It is translated as CASSLGQGVYNEQFF.

This clone turned up a few times. This chain uses TRBV5-1 with TRBJ2-2, with 8 bases that match TRBD1. In germline, CDR1 is SGHRS, CDR2 YFSETQ. The CDR3 contains 16 residues. V was clipped by 3 bases and J by 3 bases; unmatched bases: 7. For the CDR3, the DNA is TGCGCCAGCAGCTCTGGACAGGGTGGCTACACCGGGGAGCTGTTTTTT. This sequence encodes CASSSGQGGYTGELFF.

V gene TRBV11-2 combines with J gene TRBJ1-1; TRBD1 agrees at 8 bases. J was trimmed by 5 bases and V by 1 base; bases with no gene match: 6. The germline CDR1 and CDR2 sequences are SGHAT and FQNNGV. This CDR3 is 15 amino acids long. CDR3 sequence: CASSLVTGGPTEAFF. The CDR3 DNA reads as TGTGCCAGCAGCTTAGTTACAGGGGGACCAACTGAAGCTTTCTTT.

The table lists this clone with a few counts. The chain carries TRBV19 and TRBJ2-5, with no clear D. This CDR3 contains 13 residues. Trimming removed 3 bases at V and 3 bases at J, with 8 bases between. CDR1 and CDR2 (germline): LNHDA, SQIVND (reference sequence). Here the CDR3 reads CASSILAEETQYF. The CDR3 DNA reads as TGTGCCAGTAGTATTTTAGCAGAAGAGACCCAGTACTTC.

This clone was counted only a few times. In DNA, the CDR3 is TGTGCCAGCAGCTTAGAACCCGGGGGGGCCCGACCACGGGAGAACACTGAAGCTTTCTTT. The encoded protein is CASSLEPGGARPRENTEAFF. This rearrangement joins TRBV11-2 to TRBJ1-1, with D maybe TRBD1 (6 bases). The V end lost 0 bases, the J end lost 1 base, and 24 bases lay between the germline ends. Germline loops: CDR1 SGHAT, CDR2 FQNNGV. CDR3 length: 20 amino acids.

A few counts support this clone. The gene calls are TRBV4-1 and TRBJ2-7; D ambiguous. There are 15 residues in the CDR3. Germline V CDR1 and CDR2: MGHRA, YSYEKL. V was pared by 0 bases and J by 2 bases, with 11 bases between. The CDR3 region has the DNA TGCGCCAGCAGCCAAGAGCTGAAACTTACCTACGAGCAGTACTTC. Translation gives CASSQELKLTYEQYF.

This chain joins TRBV6-1 and TRBJ2-3; 13 nucleotides align to TRBD2. Germline values: CDR1 MNHNS, CDR2 SASEGT. Trimming cost V 6 bases and J 8 bases; bases outside gene matches: 8. The CDR3 is made up of 15 amino acids. The CDR3 region has the DNA TGTGCCAGCAGCGGACTAGCGGGGGAGCACGTTACGCAGTATTTT. Translation gives CASSGLAGEHVTQYF.